These 8 T cell receptor beta chains share one sample of origin, sequenced in a study of cytomegalovirus exposure and HLA in healthy donors. PCR involved 60 Vbeta and 13 Jbeta primers. Repertoires were generated with immunoSEQ multiplex PCR, while TCRdb's copy carries only in-frame clones and drops some. This table has about 100,000 clones, about 72% appearing once. The sample was PBMCs. These receptors came from a man aged 18-30 years in good health and CMV-seronegative.

The chain links TRBV9 to TRBJ1-1, with D unresolved. The CDR3 contains 14 residues. Germline lookup yields CDR1 SGDLS and CDR2 YYNGEE. The germline V and J ends were trimmed by 0 bases and 1 base, with 7 bases remaining between them. The CDR3 loop reads CASSVGPGNTEAFF. In nucleotides, the CDR3 is TGTGCCAGCAGCGTAGGCCCGGGGAACACTGAAGCTTTCTTT.

This sequence joins TRBV7-2 and TRBJ1-4; a weak D match, TRBD1 (6 bases). V was trimmed by 3 bases and J by 3 bases, leaving 11 bases between them. CDR1 SGHTA and CDR2 FQGNSA come from the germline V gene. CDR3 length equals 15 residues. CDR3 coding DNA: TGTGCCAGCAGCTTGAACAGGGCCGCTAATGAAAAACTGTTTTTT. Translating it yields CASSLNRAANEKLFF.

This clone was counted a single time. The sample has other DNA sequences that encode this CDR3 too. The V and J genes are TRBV2 and TRBJ1-5; D is perhaps TRBD1 (6 bases). This CDR3 spans 15 amino acids. Germline V gene sequence: CDR1 SNHLY, CDR2 FYNNEI. V was shortened by 1 base and J by 1 base, with 8 bases between the two germline ends. The CDR3, as DNA: TGTGCCAGCAGTGAAGAACAGGGAAGCAATCAGCCCCAGCATTTT. Encoded protein: CASSEEQGSNQPQHF.

The V call is TRBV7-2, the J call TRBJ2-3; 7 bases match TRBD2. The germline CDR1 and CDR2 sequences are SGHTA and FQGNSA. The CDR3 has 14 residues. V lost 4 bases to trimming and J lost 4 bases; unmatched junction nucleotides: 5. CDR3 sequence reads: CASSSGGSSDTQYF. CDR3 DNA sequence: TGTGCCAGCAGCTCCGGGGGGTCATCAGATACGCAGTATTTT.

This chain joins TRBV18 and TRBJ2-7, with a tentative D call TRBD2 (6 bases). V was clipped by 4 bases and J by 5 bases, with 12 bases between them. Germline assignment: CDR1 KGHSH and CDR2 LQKENI. CDR3 length: 13 amino acids. The CDR3: CASSRRERDEQYF. In DNA, the CDR3 is TGTGCCAGCTCACGGCGGGAACGCGACGAGCAGTACTTC.

The chain carries TRBV5-5 and TRBJ1-1, with 11 bases aligning to TRBD1. Germline lookup yields CDR1 SGHKS and CDR2 YYEKEE (reference sequence). There are 15 residues in the CDR3. Trimming took 4 bases from V and 1 from J; bases not matched to a gene: 3. The CDR3 region is CASSGQGATNTEAFF. In nucleotides, the CDR3 is TGTGCCAGCAGCGGACAGGGGGCGACGAACACTGAAGCTTTCTTT.

The J gene is TRBJ2-3, the V gene TRBV7-9; D perhaps matches TRBD2 (6 bases). This CDR3 comprises 15 residues. V lost 5 bases, J lost 4 bases, and 16 bases lay in between. CDR1 and CDR2 from the germline V gene are SEHNR and FQNEAQ (reference sequence). Written as DNA, the CDR3 is TGTGCCAGCAGCAAGGGTGGGGGGATGGCAGATACGCAGTATTTT. Its protein is CASSKGGGMADTQYF. Filled out from reference TRBV7-9 and TRBJ2-3, the complete variable domain reads DTGVSQNPRHKITKRGQNVTFRCDPISEHNRLYWYRQTLGQGPEFLTYFQNEAQLEKSRLLSDRFSAERPKGSFSTLEIQRTEQGDSAMYLCASSKGGGMADTQYFGPGTRLTVL.

V and J are TRBV5-6 and TRBJ2-5; 14 bases map to TRBD2. CDR1 is SGHDT and CDR2 is YYEEEE in the germline V gene. This CDR3 comprises 17 residues. Trimming cost V 5 bases and J 0 bases; bases outside gene matches: 6. The CDR3 nucleotides are TGTGCCAGCAGAGCGGGACTAGCGGGGGTGTACCAAGAGACCCAGTACTTC. As protein: CASRAGLAGVYQETQYF.